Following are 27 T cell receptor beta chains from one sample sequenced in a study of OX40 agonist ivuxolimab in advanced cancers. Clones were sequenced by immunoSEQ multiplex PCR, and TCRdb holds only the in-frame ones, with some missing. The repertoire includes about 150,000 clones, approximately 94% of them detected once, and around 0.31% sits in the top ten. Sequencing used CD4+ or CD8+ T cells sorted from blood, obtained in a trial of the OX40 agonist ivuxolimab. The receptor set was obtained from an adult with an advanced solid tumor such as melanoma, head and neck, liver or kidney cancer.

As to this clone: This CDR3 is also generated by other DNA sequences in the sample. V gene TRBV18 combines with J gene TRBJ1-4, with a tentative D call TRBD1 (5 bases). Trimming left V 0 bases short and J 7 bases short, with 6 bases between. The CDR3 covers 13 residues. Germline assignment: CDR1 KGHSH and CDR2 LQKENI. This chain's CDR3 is CASSPPGVEKLFF. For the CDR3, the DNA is TGTGCCAGCTCACCACCAGGGGTTGAAAAACTGTTTTTT.

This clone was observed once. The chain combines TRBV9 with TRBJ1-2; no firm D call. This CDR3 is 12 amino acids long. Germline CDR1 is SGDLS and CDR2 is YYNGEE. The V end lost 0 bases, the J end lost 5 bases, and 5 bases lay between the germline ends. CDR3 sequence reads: CASSVAQYGYTF. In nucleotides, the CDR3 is TGTGCCAGCAGCGTAGCACAGTATGGCTACACCTTC.

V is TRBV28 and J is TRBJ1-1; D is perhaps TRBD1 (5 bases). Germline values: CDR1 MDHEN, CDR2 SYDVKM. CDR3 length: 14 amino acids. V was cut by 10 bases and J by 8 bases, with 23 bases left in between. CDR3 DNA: TGTGCCATCATCCGGGAGGGACCAAAGGCAGAAGCTTTCTTT. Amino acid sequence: CAIIREGPKAEAFF.

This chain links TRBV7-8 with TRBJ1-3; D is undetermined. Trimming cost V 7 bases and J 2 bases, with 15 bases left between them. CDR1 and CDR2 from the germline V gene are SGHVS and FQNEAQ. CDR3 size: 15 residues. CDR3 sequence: CASNPSRGPGNTIYF. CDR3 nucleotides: TGTGCCAGCAACCCCTCCAGAGGGCCTGGAAACACCATATATTTT.

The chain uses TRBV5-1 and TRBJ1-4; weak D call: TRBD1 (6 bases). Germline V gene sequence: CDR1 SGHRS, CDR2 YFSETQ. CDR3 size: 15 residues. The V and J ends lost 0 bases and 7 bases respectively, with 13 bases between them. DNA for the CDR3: TGCGCCAGCAGCTTGGGCCCAGGGGCTGGTGAAAAACTGTTTTTT. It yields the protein CASSLGPGAGEKLFF. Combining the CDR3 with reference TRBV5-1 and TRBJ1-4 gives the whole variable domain KAGVTQTPRYLIKTRGQQVTLSCSPISGHRSVSWYQQTPGQGLQFLFEYFSETQRNKGNFPGRFSGRQFSNSRSEMNVSTLELGDSALYLCASSLGPGAGEKLFFGSGTQLSVL.

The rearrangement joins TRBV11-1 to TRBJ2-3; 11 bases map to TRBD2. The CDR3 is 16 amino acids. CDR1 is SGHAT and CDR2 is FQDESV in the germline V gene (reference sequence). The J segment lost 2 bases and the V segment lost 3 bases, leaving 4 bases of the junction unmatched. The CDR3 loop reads CASSLIAGGVTDTQYF. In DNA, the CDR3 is TGTGCCAGCAGCTTGATAGCGGGAGGGGTCACAGATACGCAGTATTTT.

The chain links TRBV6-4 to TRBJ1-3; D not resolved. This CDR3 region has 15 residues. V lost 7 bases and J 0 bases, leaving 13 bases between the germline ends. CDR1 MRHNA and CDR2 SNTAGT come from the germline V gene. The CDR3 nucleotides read TGTGCCAGCATTGGTTTAGGACTCTCTGGAAACACCATATATTTT. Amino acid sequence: CASIGLGLSGNTIYF.

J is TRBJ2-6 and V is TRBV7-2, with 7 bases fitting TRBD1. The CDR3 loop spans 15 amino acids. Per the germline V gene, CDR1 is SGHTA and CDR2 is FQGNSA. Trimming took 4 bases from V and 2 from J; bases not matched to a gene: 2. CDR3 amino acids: CASSSGGTGANVLTF. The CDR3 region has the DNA TGTGCCAGCAGCTCAGGGGGTACTGGGGCCAACGTCCTGACTTTC.

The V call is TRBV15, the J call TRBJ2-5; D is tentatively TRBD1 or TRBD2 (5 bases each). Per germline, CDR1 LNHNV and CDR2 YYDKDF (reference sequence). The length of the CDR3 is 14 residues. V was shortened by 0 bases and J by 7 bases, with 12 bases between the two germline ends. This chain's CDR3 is CATSREPGGWTQYF. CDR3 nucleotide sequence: TGTGCCACCAGCAGAGAACCTGGGGGTTGGACCCAGTACTTC.

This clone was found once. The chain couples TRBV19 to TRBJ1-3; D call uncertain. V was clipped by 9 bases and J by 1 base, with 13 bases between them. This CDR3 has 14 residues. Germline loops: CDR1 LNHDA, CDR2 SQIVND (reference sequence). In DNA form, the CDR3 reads TGTGCCAGCCGAGCAACGGGATCTGGAAACACCATATATTTT. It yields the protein CASRATGSGNTIYF.

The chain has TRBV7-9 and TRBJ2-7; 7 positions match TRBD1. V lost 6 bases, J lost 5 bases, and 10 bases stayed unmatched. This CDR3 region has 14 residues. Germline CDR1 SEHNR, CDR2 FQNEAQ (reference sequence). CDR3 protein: CASSSWTGNDEQYF. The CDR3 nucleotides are TGTGCCAGCAGTTCCTGGACAGGTAACGACGAGCAGTACTTC.

The CDR3 nucleotides are TGTGCCAGCAGCCAAGAACCGGGACGGGGGAATGAAAAACTGTTTTTT. Translation gives CASSQEPGRGNEKLFF. V is TRBV4-2 and J is TRBJ1-4; a possible D gene is TRBD1 (5 bases). This CDR3 contains 16 residues. CDR1 LGHNA and CDR2 YNFKEQ come from the germline V gene. V lost 0 bases and J 5 bases, leaving 13 bases between the germline ends.

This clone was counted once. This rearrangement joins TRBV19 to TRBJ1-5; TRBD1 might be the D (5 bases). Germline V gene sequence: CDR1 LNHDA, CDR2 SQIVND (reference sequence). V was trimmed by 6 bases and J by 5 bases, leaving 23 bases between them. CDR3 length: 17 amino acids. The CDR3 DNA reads TGTGCCAGTAGACGACAGAGGTCCGTCGCGGTCGATCAGCCCCAGCATTTT. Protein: CASRRQRSVAVDQPQHF.

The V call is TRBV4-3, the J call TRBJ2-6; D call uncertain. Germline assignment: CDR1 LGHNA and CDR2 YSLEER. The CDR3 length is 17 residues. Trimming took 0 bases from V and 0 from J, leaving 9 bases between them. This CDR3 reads CASSQDFGHSGANVLTF. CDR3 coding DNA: TGCGCCAGCAGCCAAGATTTCGGGCACTCTGGGGCCAACGTCCTGACTTTC.

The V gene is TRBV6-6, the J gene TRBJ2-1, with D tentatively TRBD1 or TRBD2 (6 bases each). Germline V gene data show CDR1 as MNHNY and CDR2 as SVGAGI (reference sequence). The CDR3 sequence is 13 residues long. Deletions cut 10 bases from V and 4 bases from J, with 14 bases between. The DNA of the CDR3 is TGTGCCACCGGGGGCGCGGGGTACAATGAGCAGTTCTTC. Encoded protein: CATGGAGYNEQFF.

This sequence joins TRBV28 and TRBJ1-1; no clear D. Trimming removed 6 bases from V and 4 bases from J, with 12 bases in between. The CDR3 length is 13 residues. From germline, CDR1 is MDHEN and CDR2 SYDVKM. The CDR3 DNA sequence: TGTGCCAGCAGCTACTCTAGGGCCACTGAAGCTTTCTTT. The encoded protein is CASSYSRATEAFF.

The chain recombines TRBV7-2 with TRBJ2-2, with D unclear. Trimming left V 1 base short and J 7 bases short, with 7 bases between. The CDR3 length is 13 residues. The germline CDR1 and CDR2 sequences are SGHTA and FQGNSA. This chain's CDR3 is CASSLGTGGELFF. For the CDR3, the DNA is TGTGCCAGCAGCTTAGGTACCGGCGGGGAGCTGTTTTTT.

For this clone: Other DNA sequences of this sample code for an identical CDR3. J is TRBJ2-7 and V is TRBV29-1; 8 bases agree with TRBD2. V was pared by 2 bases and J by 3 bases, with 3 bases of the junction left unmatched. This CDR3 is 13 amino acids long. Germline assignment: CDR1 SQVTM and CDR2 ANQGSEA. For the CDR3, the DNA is TGCAGCGTTGAAACCGGGGGGGGCTACGAGCAGTACTTC. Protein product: CSVETGGGYEQYF.

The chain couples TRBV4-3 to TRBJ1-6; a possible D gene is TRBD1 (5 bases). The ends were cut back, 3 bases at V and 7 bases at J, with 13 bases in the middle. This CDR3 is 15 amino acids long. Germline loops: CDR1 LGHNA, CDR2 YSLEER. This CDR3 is CASSQTRVANSPLHF. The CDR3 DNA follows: TGCGCCAGCAGCCAGACCAGGGTTGCCAATTCACCCCTCCACTTT.

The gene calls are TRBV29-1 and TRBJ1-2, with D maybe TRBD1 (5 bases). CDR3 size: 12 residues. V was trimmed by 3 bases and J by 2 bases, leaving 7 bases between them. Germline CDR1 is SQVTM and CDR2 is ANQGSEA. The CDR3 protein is CSVEGENYGYTF. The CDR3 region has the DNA TGCAGCGTTGAGGGGGAGAACTATGGCTACACCTTC. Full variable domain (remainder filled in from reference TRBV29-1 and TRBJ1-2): SAVISQKPSRDICQRGTSLTIQCQVDSQVTMMFWYRQQPGQSLTLIATANQGSEATYESGFVIDKFPISRPNLTFSTLTVSNMSPEDSSIYLCSVEGENYGYTFGSGTRLTVV.

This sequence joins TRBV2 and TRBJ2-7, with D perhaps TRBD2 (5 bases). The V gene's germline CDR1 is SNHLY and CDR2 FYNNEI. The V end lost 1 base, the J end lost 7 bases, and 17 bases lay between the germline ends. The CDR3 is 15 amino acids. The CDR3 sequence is CASSEDDPTAGEQYF. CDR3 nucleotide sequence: TGTGCCAGCAGTGAAGACGACCCAACGGCGGGTGAGCAGTACTTC.

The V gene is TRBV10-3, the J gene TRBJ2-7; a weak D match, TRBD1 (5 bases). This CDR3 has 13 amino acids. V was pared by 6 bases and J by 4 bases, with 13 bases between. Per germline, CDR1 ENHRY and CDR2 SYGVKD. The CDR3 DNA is TGTGCCATCAGAGACCCGACAGTGTACGAGCAGTACTTC. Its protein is CAIRDPTVYEQYF.

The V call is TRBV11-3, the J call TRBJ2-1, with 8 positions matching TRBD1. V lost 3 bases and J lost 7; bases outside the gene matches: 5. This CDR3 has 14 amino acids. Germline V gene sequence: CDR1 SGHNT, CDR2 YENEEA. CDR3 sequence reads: CASSFGQGANEQFF. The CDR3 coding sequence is TGTGCCAGCAGCTTCGGGCAGGGGGCTAATGAGCAGTTCTTC. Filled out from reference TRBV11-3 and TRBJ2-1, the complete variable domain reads EAGVVQSPRYKIIEKKQPVAFWCNPISGHNTLYWYLQNLGQGPELLIRYENEEAVDDSQLPKDRFSAERLKGVDSTLKIQPAELGDSAVYLCASSFGQGANEQFFGPGTRLTVL.

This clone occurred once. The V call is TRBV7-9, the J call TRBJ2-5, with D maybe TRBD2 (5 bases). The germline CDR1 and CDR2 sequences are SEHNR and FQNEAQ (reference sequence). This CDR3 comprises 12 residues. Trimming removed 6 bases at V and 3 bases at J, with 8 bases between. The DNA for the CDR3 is TGTGCCAGCAGATCCGGGGAAGAGACCCAGTACTTC. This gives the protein CASRSGEETQYF.

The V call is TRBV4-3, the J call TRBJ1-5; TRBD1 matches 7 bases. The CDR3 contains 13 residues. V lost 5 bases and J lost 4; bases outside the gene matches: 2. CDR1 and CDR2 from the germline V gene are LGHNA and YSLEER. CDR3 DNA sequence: TGCGCCAGCAGCACAGGGGCGAATCAGCCCCAGCATTTT. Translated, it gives CASSTGANQPQHF.

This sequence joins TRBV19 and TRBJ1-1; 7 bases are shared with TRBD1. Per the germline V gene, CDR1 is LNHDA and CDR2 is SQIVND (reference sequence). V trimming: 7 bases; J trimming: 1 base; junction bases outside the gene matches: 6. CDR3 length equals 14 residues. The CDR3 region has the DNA TGTGCCAGTACCAGGGGGGTTACGAACACTGAAGCTTTCTTT. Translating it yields CASTRGVTNTEAFF.

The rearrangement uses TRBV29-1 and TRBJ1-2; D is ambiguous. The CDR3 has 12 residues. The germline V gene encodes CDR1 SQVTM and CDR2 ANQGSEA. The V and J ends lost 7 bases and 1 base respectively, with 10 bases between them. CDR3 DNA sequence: TGCAGCGCCGTTGACCGTAACTATGGCTACACCTTC. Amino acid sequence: CSAVDRNYGYTF.